The entry that follows covers one T cell receptor (beta chain) sequence. The CDR3 totals 14 residues. The V gene's germline CDR1 is SNHLY and CDR2 FYNNEI. The ends were cut back, 6 bases at V and 0 bases at J, with 9 bases in the middle. The sample belongs to a study of cytomegalovirus exposure and HLA in healthy donors. Study in general: In an early release, HLA-typed donors contributed some 82 million unique TCR sequences.

Both 60 Vbeta primers and 13 Jbeta primers went into the PCR. As originally analysed: A follow-up analysis tallied approximately 85 million unique TCR beta chains, some 11 million shared. Here immunoSEQ multiplex PCR was the method, and the copy in TCRdb shows in-frame clones only, minus some. That table gives V, J and clone size, and the DNA gave D and trimming. The sample has fewer than 150,000 clones; roughly three quarters are singletons. The rearrangement joins TRBV2 to TRBJ2-1; TRBD2 is a possible D gene (5 bases). This TCR came from a man between 18 and 29 years old in good health and CMV-seronegative. The sequencing input was PBMCs. For the CDR3, the DNA is TGTGCCAGCAGAGCGGCTAGCTCCTACAATGAGCAGTTCTTC. Translating gives CASRAASSYNEQFF.